These 15 T cell receptor beta chains were all obtained from the same sample, sequenced in a study of shared clonotypes between healthy human individuals. Clones were sequenced by immunoSEQ multiplex PCR, and TCRdb holds only the in-frame ones, with some missing. The sample shows approximately 2.5 million clones, over 85% of them seen only once. Source material: naive CD4+ T cells from PBMCs. Subset here: CD45RA+ positively selected. These receptor sequences come from a man younger than 35 in good health. Some clones in this sample may be carry-over from other donors' samples.

This chain joins TRBV6-5 and TRBJ2-1; D not certain. The CDR3 runs 14 residues. V was clipped by 6 bases and J by 3 bases, with 12 bases between them. Germline CDR1 and CDR2: MNHEY and SVGAGI. This CDR3 reads CASSHRRNYNEQFF. The CDR3 coding sequence is TGTGCCAGCAGCCACCGAAGGAACTACAATGAGCAGTTCTTC.

This clone has only a few counts. The genes are TRBV20-1 and TRBJ1-1, with D hard to call. V was trimmed by 5 bases and J by 1 base, leaving 5 bases between them. The CDR3 has 11 amino acids. Germline assignment: CDR1 DFQATT and CDR2 SNEGSKA (reference sequence). The CDR3 DNA follows: TGCAGTGCTTTCGGGAACACTGAAGCTTTCTTT. This translates into CSAFGNTEAFF.

The rearrangement links TRBV7-2 to TRBJ2-1, with 9 positions matching TRBD2. V gave up 5 bases and J gave up 8 bases; unmatched junction bases: 10. This CDR3 has 15 residues. CDR1 and CDR2 (germline): SGHTA, FQGNSA. DNA for the CDR3: TGTGCCAGCAGCCTTCTTAGCGGGAGAAGCGATGAGCAGTTCTTC. It encodes CASSLLSGRSDEQFF.

A single count supports this clone. The chain combines TRBV18 with TRBJ1-3, with D maybe TRBD1 (6 bases). There are 18 residues in the CDR3. V was pared by 3 bases and J by 0 bases, with 18 bases between. The V gene's germline CDR1 is KGHSH and CDR2 LQKENI. The CDR3 bases are TGTGCCAGCTCACCTAACATACAGGGTGGCTCCTCTGGAAACACCATATATTTT. Protein sequence: CASSPNIQGGSSGNTIYF.

The rearrangement uses TRBV25-1 and TRBJ2-5, with D uncertain. The J call is uncertain, as TRBJ2-7 better fits the DNA end. The CDR3 covers 13 residues. CDR1 and CDR2 (germline): MGHDK, SYGVNS. As DNA, the CDR3 is TGTGCCAGCAGTGCCCTGGGCTCCTACGAGCAGTACTTC. Translation: CASSALGSYEQYF.

The rearrangement uses TRBV5-3 and TRBJ2-5; TRBD2 is a possible D gene (6 bases). Being an ORF, TRBV5-3 has a function that is uncertain. Between the trimmed V and J ends, which lost 1 base and 2 bases, there was a span of 9 bases. This CDR3 region has 14 residues. The CDR3 region has the DNA TGTGCCAGAAGCTTGTGCCTAGCGCAAGAGACCCAGTACTTC. Translating it yields CARSLCLAQETQYF.

The gene calls are TRBV2 and TRBJ2-7; a weak D match, TRBD1 (5 bases). Trimming removed 4 bases at V and 3 bases at J, with 13 bases between. This CDR3 is 14 amino acids long. The germline V gene encodes CDR1 SNHLY and CDR2 FYNNEI. The CDR3 spells CASSVAGNNYEQYF. The DNA for the CDR3 is TGTGCCAGCAGTGTAGCAGGGAACAACTACGAGCAGTACTTC.

A remark on this clone: Other DNA sequences within the sample encode an identical CDR3. This chain joins TRBV18 and TRBJ2-3; D gene unclear. Trimming stripped 3 bases from V and 3 bases from J, with 7 bases between. The CDR3 totals 13 residues. The germline V gene encodes CDR1 KGHSH and CDR2 LQKENI. CDR3 sequence: CASSPLVTDTQYF. CDR3 DNA sequence: TGTGCCAGCTCACCCCTAGTGACAGATACGCAGTATTTT.

This chain connects TRBV5-1 to TRBJ2-1, with D uncertain. Trimming stripped 4 bases from V and 1 base from J, with 12 bases between. The CDR3 loop spans 15 amino acids. Germline V CDR1 and CDR2: SGHRS, YFSETQ. The CDR3 DNA follows: TGCGCCAGCAGCGTGGCGGATTCTTCCTACAATGAGCAGTTCTTC. This sequence encodes CASSVADSSYNEQFF.

The CDR3 spells CASSLGLAETAIAKNIQYF. CDR3 coding DNA: TGTGCCAGCAGCTTAGGGCTAGCGGAAACCGCGATAGCCAAAAACATTCAGTACTTC. The V and J genes are TRBV11-2 and TRBJ2-4; 7 nucleotides agree with TRBD2. Germline CDR1 reads SGHAT; CDR2 reads FQNNGV. V trimming: 1 base; J trimming: 0 bases; junction bases outside the gene matches: 12. The CDR3 extends over 19 amino acids.

The chain uses TRBV11-2 and TRBJ2-2; TRBD1 aligns across 8 bases. V gave up 3 bases and J gave up 6 bases; unmatched junction bases: 9. Germline V gene sequence: CDR1 SGHAT, CDR2 FQNNGV. This CDR3 is 16 amino acids long. The CDR3, as DNA: TGTGCCAGCAGCTTTATCTCCTCAGGGGGCGCCGGGGAGCTGTTTTTT. It specifies CASSFISSGGAGELFF.

The CDR3 region has the DNA TGTGCCAGTAGTCGTCGTGCATCCTATGGCTACACCTTC. This sequence encodes CASSRRASYGYTF. The chain couples TRBV19 to TRBJ1-2, with no clear D. The CDR3 has 13 residues. The V end was cut by 5 bases, the J end by 4 bases, with 11 bases between. Germline loops: CDR1 LNHDA, CDR2 SQIVND (reference sequence).

J is TRBJ1-3 and V is TRBV2, with D possibly matching TRBD1 (5 bases). With 1 base removed from V and 9 bases from J, the gap between germline ends came to 16 bases. This CDR3 has 15 amino acids. Germline V gene data show CDR1 as SNHLY and CDR2 as FYNNEI. For the CDR3, the DNA is TGTGCCAGCAGTGAAGGAGGGGCCTACGGTCCCACCATATATTTT. Its protein product is CASSEGGAYGPTIYF. Variable domain in full (rest from reference TRBV2 and TRBJ1-3): EPEVTQTPSHQVTQMGQEVILRCVPISNHLYFYWYRQILGQKVEFLVSFYNNEISEKSEIFDDQFSVERPDGSNFTLKIRSTKLEDSAMYFCASSEGGAYGPTIYFGEGSWLTVV.

V usage is TRBV10-3 and J usage is TRBJ1-5, with 7 bases matching TRBD1. J was trimmed by 4 bases and V by 6 bases; bases with no gene match: 9. This CDR3 region has 15 residues. Germline V lookup: CDR1 ENHRY, CDR2 SYGVKD. This CDR3 is CAISEGQTVNQPQHF. CDR3 DNA sequence: TGTGCCATCAGCGAGGGACAGACAGTAAATCAGCCCCAGCATTTT.

Notes on this clone: This same CDR3 is encoded by further DNA sequences in the sample. The rearrangement uses TRBV19 and TRBJ1-5; D not resolved. The germline V and J ends were trimmed by 0 bases and 7 bases, with 7 bases remaining between them. There are 13 residues in the CDR3. The V gene's germline CDR1 is LNHDA and CDR2 SQIVND (reference sequence). Here the CDR3 DNA reads TGTGCCAGTAGTATAGAGGGAGCACAGCCCCAGCATTTT. It encodes CASSIEGAQPQHF. The full variable domain, completed using reference TRBV19 and TRBJ1-5, is DGGITQSPKYLFRKEGQNVTLSCEQNLNHDAMYWYRQDPGQGLRLIYYSQIVNDFQKGDIAEGYSVSREKKESFPLTVTSAQKNPTAFYLCASSIEGAQPQHFGDGTRLSIL.